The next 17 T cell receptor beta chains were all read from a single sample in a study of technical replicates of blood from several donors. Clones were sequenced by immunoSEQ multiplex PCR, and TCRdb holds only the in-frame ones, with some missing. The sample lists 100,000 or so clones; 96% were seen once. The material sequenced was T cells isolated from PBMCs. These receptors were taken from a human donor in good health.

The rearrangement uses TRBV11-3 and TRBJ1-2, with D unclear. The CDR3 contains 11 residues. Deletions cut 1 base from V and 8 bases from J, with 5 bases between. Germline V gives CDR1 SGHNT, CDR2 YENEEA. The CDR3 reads CASSLGEGYTF. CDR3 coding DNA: TGTGCCAGCAGCTTAGGAGAAGGCTACACCTTC.

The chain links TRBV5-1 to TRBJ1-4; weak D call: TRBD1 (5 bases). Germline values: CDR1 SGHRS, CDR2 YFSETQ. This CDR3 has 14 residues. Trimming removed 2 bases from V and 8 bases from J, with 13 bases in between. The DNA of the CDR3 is TGCGCCAGCAGCTTCACAGGACCCGGGGAAAAACTGTTTTTT. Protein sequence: CASSFTGPGEKLFF.

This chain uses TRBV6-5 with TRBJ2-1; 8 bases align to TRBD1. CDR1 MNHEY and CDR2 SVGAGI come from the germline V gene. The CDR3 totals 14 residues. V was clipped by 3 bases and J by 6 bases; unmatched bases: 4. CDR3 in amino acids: CASSYQGASNEQFF. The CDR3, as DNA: TGTGCCAGCAGTTATCAGGGGGCTAGCAATGAGCAGTTCTTC.

The CDR3: CASSSAGTGNQPQHF. CDR3 DNA sequence: TGTGCCAGCAGCTCTGCTGGGACAGGGAATCAGCCCCAGCATTTT. The V gene is TRBV5-5, the J gene TRBJ1-5; the match to TRBD1 covers 9 bases. V was pared by 3 bases and J by 4 bases, with 5 bases of the junction left unmatched. The CDR3 length is 15 residues. The germline CDR1 and CDR2 sequences are SGHKS and YYEKEE (reference sequence).

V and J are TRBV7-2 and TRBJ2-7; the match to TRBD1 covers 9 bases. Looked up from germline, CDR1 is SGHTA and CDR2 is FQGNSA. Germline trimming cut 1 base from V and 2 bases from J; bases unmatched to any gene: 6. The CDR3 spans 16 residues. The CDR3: CASSLEGTGRPYEQYF. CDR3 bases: TGTGCCAGCAGCTTAGAGGGGACAGGGCGTCCCTACGAGCAGTACTTC.

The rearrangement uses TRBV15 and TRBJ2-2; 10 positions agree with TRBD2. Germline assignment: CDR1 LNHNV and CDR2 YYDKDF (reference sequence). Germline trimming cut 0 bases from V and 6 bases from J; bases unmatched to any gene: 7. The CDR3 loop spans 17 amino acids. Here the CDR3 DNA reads TGTGCCACCAGCAGAGACAGGCTAGCGGGAGTCGCCGGGGAGCTGTTTTTT. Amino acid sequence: CATSRDRLAGVAGELFF.

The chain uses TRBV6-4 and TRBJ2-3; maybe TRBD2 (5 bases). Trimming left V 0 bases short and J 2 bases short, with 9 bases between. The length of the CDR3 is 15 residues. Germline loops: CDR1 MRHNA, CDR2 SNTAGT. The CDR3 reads CASSDSAGSTDTQYF. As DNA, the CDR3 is TGTGCCAGCAGTGACTCTGCGGGTTCCACAGATACGCAGTATTTT.

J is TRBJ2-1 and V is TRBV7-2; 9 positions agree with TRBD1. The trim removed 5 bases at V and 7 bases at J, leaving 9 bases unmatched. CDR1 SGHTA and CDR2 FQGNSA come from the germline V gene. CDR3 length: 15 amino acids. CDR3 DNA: TGTGCCAGCAGCCACCAAGCCGGGACAGGGAATGAGCAGTTCTTC. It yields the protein CASSHQAGTGNEQFF.

The DNA for the CDR3 is TGTGCCAGCAGTCCGAGAAGATTAAGCAATCAGCCCCAGCATTTT. Amino acid sequence: CASSPRRLSNQPQHF. The genes are TRBV27 and TRBJ1-5; D is undetermined. The CDR3 runs to 15 residues. V was clipped by 5 bases and J by 1 base, with 12 bases between them. In germline, CDR1 is MNHEY, CDR2 SMNVEV (reference sequence).

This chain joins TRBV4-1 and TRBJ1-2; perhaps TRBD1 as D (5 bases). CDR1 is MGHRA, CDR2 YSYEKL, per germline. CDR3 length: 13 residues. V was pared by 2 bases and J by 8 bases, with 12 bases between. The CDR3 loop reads CASSQSTAGGYTF. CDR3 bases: TGCGCCAGCAGCCAATCGACAGCGGGGGGCTACACCTTC.

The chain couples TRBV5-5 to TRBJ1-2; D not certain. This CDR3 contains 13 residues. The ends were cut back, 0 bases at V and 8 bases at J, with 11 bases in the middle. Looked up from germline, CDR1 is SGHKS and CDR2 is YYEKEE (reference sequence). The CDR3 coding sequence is TGTGCCAGCAGCTTGGAAACGTCCGGGGGCTACACCTTC. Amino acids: CASSLETSGGYTF.

The CDR3 sequence: CASSLVGSGRETQYF. The CDR3 DNA follows: TGTGCCAGCAGCTTAGTGGGTTCAGGGAGGGAGACCCAGTACTTC. The chain recombines TRBV7-9 with TRBJ2-5; a weak D match, TRBD2 (6 bases). CDR1 is SEHNR, CDR2 FQNEAQ, per germline (reference sequence). V was trimmed by 1 base and J by 5 bases, leaving 14 bases between them. The CDR3 has 15 residues.

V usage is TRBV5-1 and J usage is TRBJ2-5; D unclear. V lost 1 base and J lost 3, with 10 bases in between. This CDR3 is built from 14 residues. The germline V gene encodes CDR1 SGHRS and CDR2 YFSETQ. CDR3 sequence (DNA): TGCGCCAGCAGCTTGTCGGGTCAGAAAGAGACCCAGTACTTC. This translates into CASSLSGQKETQYF.

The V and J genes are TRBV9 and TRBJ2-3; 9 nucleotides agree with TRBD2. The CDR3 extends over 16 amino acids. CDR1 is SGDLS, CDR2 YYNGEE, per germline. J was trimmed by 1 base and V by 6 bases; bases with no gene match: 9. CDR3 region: CASNRWASGGTDTQYF. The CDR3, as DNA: TGTGCCAGCAATCGGTGGGCTAGCGGGGGCACAGATACGCAGTATTTT.

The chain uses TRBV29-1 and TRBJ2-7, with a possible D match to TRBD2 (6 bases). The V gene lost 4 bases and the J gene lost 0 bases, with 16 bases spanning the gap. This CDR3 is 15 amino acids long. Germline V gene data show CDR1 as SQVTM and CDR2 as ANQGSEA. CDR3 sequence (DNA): TGCAGCGTTGTGCCCGGGACTTCAAGCTCCTACGAGCAGTACTTC. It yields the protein CSVVPGTSSSYEQYF.

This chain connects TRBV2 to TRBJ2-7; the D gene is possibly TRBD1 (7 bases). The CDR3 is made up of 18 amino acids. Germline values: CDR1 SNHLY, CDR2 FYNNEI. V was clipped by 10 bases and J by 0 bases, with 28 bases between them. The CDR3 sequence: CAITLGGQKHSASYEQYF. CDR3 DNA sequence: TGTGCCATCACCCTCGGGGGACAGAAGCATTCTGCCTCCTACGAGCAGTACTTC. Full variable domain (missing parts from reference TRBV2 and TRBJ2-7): EPEVTQTPSHQVTQMGQEVILRCVPISNHLYFYWYRQILGQKVEFLVSFYNNEISEKSEIFDDQFSVERPDGSNFTLKIRSTKLEDSAMYFCAITLGGQKHSASYEQYFGPGTRLTVT.

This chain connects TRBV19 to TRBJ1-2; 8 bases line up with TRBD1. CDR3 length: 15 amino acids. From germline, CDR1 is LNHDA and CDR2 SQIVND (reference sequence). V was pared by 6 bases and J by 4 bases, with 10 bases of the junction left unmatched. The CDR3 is CASRIKRGTGYGYTF. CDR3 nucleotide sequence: TGTGCCAGTAGGATTAAACGCGGGACAGGCTATGGCTACACCTTC.